This entry lists 13 T cell receptor beta chains sequenced from one sample in a study of cytomegalovirus exposure and HLA in healthy donors (TCRdb year 2017). To prepare the library, the immunoSEQ multiplex PCR assay was applied. The multiplex PCR relied on a mix of 60 forward primers for TCR Vbeta segments and 13 reverse primers for TCR Jbeta segments. As stored in TCRdb, this immuneACCESS dataset retains in-frame rearrangements with V and J assigned. A fraction of the clones does not appear; measured against another copy, unresolved V genes explain less than half of the discrepancy, and the remainder lacks a known reason. Present in this sample are over 200,000 clones, around 73% of which were seen just once. 3.8% of the sample goes to the ten largest clones. Sequencing input: PBMCs. Source of these receptors: a male donor in good health and CMV-seronegative.

The genes are TRBV7-6 and TRBJ2-5; 10 bases map to TRBD1. The J segment lost 3 bases and the V segment lost 5 bases, leaving 3 bases of the junction unmatched. CDR3 length equals 14 residues. In germline, CDR1 is SGHVS, CDR2 FNYEAQ. In nucleotides, the CDR3 is TGTGCCAGCAGCCGACAGGGGGCGGAAGAGACCCAGTACTTC. As protein: CASSRQGAEETQYF.

This clone has just a few counts. The gene calls are TRBV7-2 and TRBJ2-5; 8 bases agree with TRBD2. Judging by the DNA end, TRBJ2-7 fits better; the J call may be wrong. The CDR3 spans 14 residues. Germline CDR1 SGHTA, CDR2 FQGNSA. The CDR3 loop reads CASSPKRELYEQYF. The CDR3 region has the DNA TGTGCCAGCAGCCCCAAGCGGGAGCTTTACGAGCAGTACTTC.

The chain uses TRBV6-1 and TRBJ1-1; D unclear. Germline V gene data show CDR1 as MNHNS and CDR2 as SASEGT. The V end was cut by 1 base, the J end by 1 base, with 10 bases between. The CDR3 runs to 15 residues. This CDR3 is CASSEVPPKNTEAFF. Written as DNA, the CDR3 is TGTGCCAGCAGTGAAGTTCCCCCCAAGAACACTGAAGCTTTCTTT.

The V call is TRBV6-1, the J call TRBJ2-7; the match to TRBD1 covers 8 bases. The CDR3 is 14 amino acids. Germline V lookup: CDR1 MNHNS, CDR2 SASEGT. The V gene end was trimmed by 7 bases and the J gene end by 2 bases; junction bases not matched to a gene: 7. DNA of the CDR3: TGTGCCAGCACCAGAAGGACAGGGACCTACGAGCAGTACTTC. This gives the protein CASTRRTGTYEQYF.

This clone was observed a single time. CDR3 protein: CASSPQGSQETQYF. In DNA form, the CDR3 reads TGTGCCAGCTCACCCCAGGGGAGCCAAGAGACCCAGTACTTC. V usage is TRBV18 and J usage is TRBJ2-5, with D tentatively TRBD1 (6 bases). Trimming left V 3 bases short and J 1 base short, with 9 bases between. The CDR3 has 14 residues. The germline CDR1 and CDR2 sequences are KGHSH and LQKENI.

V gene TRBV27 combines with J gene TRBJ1-5; the D gene is possibly TRBD1 (6 bases). V was shortened by 5 bases and J by 1 base, with 9 bases between the two germline ends. CDR3 length: 14 residues. Per the germline V gene, CDR1 is MNHEY and CDR2 is SMNVEV (reference sequence). The CDR3 DNA follows: TGTGCCAGCAGTCCTCAGGGGAGCAATCAGCCCCAGCATTTT. Protein: CASSPQGSNQPQHF.

The chain links TRBV4-2 to TRBJ2-7; D possibly corresponds to TRBD1 (5 bases). Germline lookup yields CDR1 LGHNA and CDR2 YNFKEQ. The CDR3 is made up of 15 amino acids. Trimming cost V 0 bases and J 3 bases, with 12 bases left between them. The chain's CDR3 is CASSQDNRQNYEQYF. The DNA for the CDR3 is TGTGCCAGCAGCCAAGATAACAGGCAGAACTACGAGCAGTACTTC.

The chain combines TRBV27 with TRBJ2-1; D possibly corresponds to TRBD1 (7 bases). The germline V gene has CDR1 MNHEY and CDR2 SMNVEV (reference sequence). CDR3 length: 17 amino acids. V lost 6 bases, J lost 2 bases, and 20 bases lay in between. CDR3 amino acids: CASSAIGGGIAYNEQFF. The CDR3 DNA is TGTGCCAGCAGCGCTATAGGAGGGGGCATTGCCTACAATGAGCAGTTCTTC.

The table lists this clone with a count of one. The same CDR3 arises from other DNA sequences in this sample as well. The V call is TRBV28, the J call TRBJ1-3; D might be TRBD1 (5 bases). CDR1 and CDR2 (germline): MDHEN, SYDVKM. There are 14 residues in the CDR3. Trimming took off 8 bases at V and 0 bases at J, with 11 bases between the two ends. CDR3 DNA: TGTGCCAGCTCGCCCGACAGCTCTGGAAACACCATATATTTT. Its translation is CASSPDSSGNTIYF.

CDR3 bases: TGTGCCAGCAGTTTGACGGGACAGGGGGCCGGAGAGACCCAGTACTTC. Translating it yields CASSLTGQGAGETQYF. The chain couples TRBV6-5 to TRBJ2-5; 12 nucleotides line up with TRBD1. In germline, CDR1 is MNHEY, CDR2 SVGAGI. The CDR3 length is 16 residues. The V and J ends lost 4 bases and 4 bases, in that order; junction bases with no gene match: 7.

V usage is TRBV11-3 and J usage is TRBJ2-1; 9 nucleotides line up with TRBD2. J lost 1 base, V lost 4 bases, and 11 bases had no gene match. This CDR3 comprises 18 residues. Germline V CDR1 and CDR2: SGHNT, YENEEA. Here the CDR3 DNA reads TGTGCCAGCAGCTCTAGCGGGGCGGGAGGGCCGTCCTACAATGAGCAGTTCTTC. The encoded protein is CASSSSGAGGPSYNEQFF.

The table lists this clone with a few counts. The rearrangement uses TRBV5-4 and TRBJ2-1, with TRBD2 matching 8 bases. There are 15 residues in the CDR3. The germline gives CDR1 SGHNT, CDR2 YYREEE (reference sequence). J gave up 7 bases and V 6 bases, and 12 bases lay outside the gene matches. In DNA form, the CDR3 reads TGTGCCAGCAAAAGGGAGATGACTAGCGAGAATGAGCAGTTCTTC. It codes for CASKREMTSENEQFF. The whole variable domain, remainder taken from reference TRBV5-4 and TRBJ2-1, is ETGVTQSPTHLIKTRGQQVTLRCSSQSGHNTVSWYQQALGQGPQFIFQYYREEENGRGNFPPRFSGLQFPNYSSELNVNALELDDSALYLCASKREMTSENEQFFGPGTRLTVL.

The chain joins TRBV27 to TRBJ2-7; TRBD2 matches at 8 bases. CDR3 length equals 14 residues. With V trimmed by 4 bases and J by 4 bases, 6 bases remained unmatched. CDR1 and CDR2 from the germline V gene are MNHEY and SMNVEV (reference sequence). This CDR3 reads CASSYLAGGYEQYF. CDR3 coding DNA: TGTGCCAGCAGTTACCTAGCGGGCGGATACGAGCAGTACTTC.